The entry that follows covers one T cell receptor (beta chain) sequence. The source of the sample is a study of blood T cell repertoires in COVID-19. Libraries were prepared by immunoSEQ multiplex PCR; TCRdb keeps only in-frame clonotypes and omits some of them. The repertoire holds around 46,000 clones, with 80% to 90% as singletons. This CDR3 is 16 amino acids long. Germline lookup yields CDR1 SGHDN and CDR2 FVKESK. The V end was cut by 0 bases, the J end by 5 bases, with 16 bases between. This rearrangement joins TRBV14 to TRBJ2-5; possible D gene TRBD2, 6 bases. The sequence derives from a woman aged 80 or older with COVID-19, enrolled during active disease. Sequenced: peripheral blood. The DNA of the CDR3 is TGTGCCAGCAGCCAAGATCGAGGCAGGGCGGGGGAGACCCAGTACTTC. It translates to CASSQDRGRAGETQYF.